This passage covers 17 T cell receptor beta chains from one sample sequenced in a study of shared clonotypes between healthy human individuals. Clones were read by immunoSEQ multiplex PCR, and TCRdb kept only the in-frame ones, dropping some. Of 2,500,000 or so clones detected, approximately 94% appear once; the ten largest clones hold under 0.15%. Sequenced sample: naive CD4+ T cells sorted from blood. Subset noted: CD45RA+ positively selected. The source of these receptors is a man between 18 and 29 years old in good health.

DNA for the CDR3: TGTGCCTGGAGTTCTCTCCGGGACAGACCCACAGATACGCAGTATTTT. This sequence encodes CAWSSLRDRPTDTQYF. The rearrangement uses TRBV30 and TRBJ2-3, with TRBD1 matching over 7 bases. CDR1 is GTSNPN, CDR2 SVGIG, per germline (reference sequence). CDR3 length: 16 residues. V trimming: 2 bases; J trimming: 2 bases; junction bases outside the gene matches: 10.

On this clone itself: The same CDR3 arises from other DNA sequences in this sample as well. The chain carries TRBV7-2 and TRBJ1-2; 7 bases line up with TRBD1. V trimming: 5 bases; J trimming: 3 bases; junction bases outside the gene matches: 3. CDR1 is SGHTA and CDR2 is FQGNSA in the germline V gene. CDR3 size: 13 residues. CDR3 in DNA: TGTGCCAGCAGCCCAGGGGGGTACTATGGCTACACCTTC. Translating it yields CASSPGGYYGYTF.

This clone has a handful of counts. The chain uses TRBV4-1 and TRBJ1-6; TRBD1 matches at 7 bases. Germline V gene lookup returns CDR1 MGHRA and CDR2 YSYEKL. This CDR3 comprises 15 residues. The J segment lost 10 bases and the V segment lost 4 bases, leaving 10 bases of the junction unmatched. CDR3 sequence (DNA): TGCGCCAGCAGCCTACAGTCAGGGGGAGGATCACCCCTCCACTTT. Its protein is CASSLQSGGGSPLHF.

This clone was counted a few times. The CDR3 is CASGGQGTLTYEQYF. The DNA of the CDR3 is TGTGCCAGCGGGGGACAGGGAACGTTAACCTACGAGCAGTACTTC. The chain joins TRBV2 to TRBJ2-7; 9 positions agree with TRBD1. Per the germline V gene, CDR1 is SNHLY and CDR2 is FYNNEI. The CDR3 is 15 residues long. Unmatched junction bases numbered 10, after V lost 8 bases and J lost 2 bases.

This clone was observed once. The gene calls are TRBV6-1 and TRBJ1-3, with D uncertain. V lost 7 bases to trimming and J lost 0 bases, with 10 bases between them. In germline, CDR1 is MNHNS, CDR2 SASEGT. The CDR3 runs to 14 residues. CDR3 nucleotide sequence: TGTGCCAGCATGGCGTACAGCTCTGGAAACACCATATATTTT. Its translation: CASMAYSSGNTIYF.

On this clone: The same CDR3 is also encoded by other DNA sequences in this sample. CDR3 sequence: CASSLVEGAYGYTF. The CDR3 DNA follows: TGCGCCAGCAGCTTGGTTGAGGGGGCCTATGGCTACACCTTC. The chain combines TRBV5-1 with TRBJ1-2; 7 bases are shared with TRBD1. Germline V gene lookup returns CDR1 SGHRS and CDR2 YFSETQ. Trimming cost V 0 bases and J 4 bases; bases outside gene matches: 3. This CDR3 is 14 amino acids long.

In its sample, this clone was seen once. The rearrangement uses TRBV6-1 and TRBJ1-5, with 9 positions matching TRBD1. The length of the CDR3 is 16 residues. The V and J ends lost 4 bases and 7 bases, in that order; junction bases with no gene match: 11. Germline V gene sequence: CDR1 MNHNS, CDR2 SASEGT. The CDR3 region has the DNA TGTGCCAGCAGTGGGGATTCCGGGACAGGGAGGCAGCCCCAGCATTTT. It codes for CASSGDSGTGRQPQHF.

The chain joins TRBV5-6 to TRBJ1-5; 7 bases agree with TRBD1. CDR1 is SGHDT and CDR2 is YYEEEE in the germline V gene. The CDR3 sequence is 15 residues long. Trimming removed 1 base from V and 2 bases from J; junction bases left unmatched: 3. The CDR3 region has the DNA TGTGCCAGCAGCTTGTGGCAGGGGGGCAATCAGCCCCAGCATTTT. Its translation: CASSLWQGGNQPQHF.

The chain carries TRBV30 and TRBJ2-1; D is possibly TRBD1 (6 bases). Per the germline V gene, CDR1 is GTSNPN and CDR2 is SVGIG (reference sequence). The CDR3 consists of 14 residues. V lost 5 bases and J lost 0, with 11 bases in between. This CDR3 reads CAWDRFSSYNEQFF. The CDR3 DNA reads as TGTGCCTGGGACAGGTTTAGCTCCTACAATGAGCAGTTCTTC.

The chain combines TRBV18 with TRBJ2-7, with a tentative D call TRBD1 (5 bases). In germline, CDR1 is KGHSH, CDR2 LQKENI. The V end was cut by 7 bases, the J end by 1 base, with 14 bases between. The CDR3 loop spans 14 amino acids. The CDR3 region has the DNA TGTGCCAGCTTTGGCCGTACAGGATCCTACGAGCAGTACTTC. Its translation is CASFGRTGSYEQYF.

J is TRBJ2-1 and V is TRBV5-1; D possibly uses TRBD1 or TRBD2 (5 bases each). The V gene's germline CDR1 is SGHRS and CDR2 YFSETQ. V lost 7 bases, J lost 6 bases, and 20 bases lay in between. This CDR3 contains 15 residues. This CDR3 reads CASSLLGTSGNEQFF. The CDR3, as DNA: TGCGCCAGCTCGCTACTTGGGACCTCAGGCAATGAGCAGTTCTTC.

This clone was found a few times. J is TRBJ1-1 and V is TRBV11-2; D remains ambiguous. The length of the CDR3 is 15 residues. From germline, CDR1 is SGHAT and CDR2 FQNNGV. The V end lost 3 bases, the J end lost 0 bases, and 11 bases lay between the germline ends. The CDR3 DNA reads TGTGCCAGCAGCTTCCAAGGGTTGATGAACACTGAAGCTTTCTTT. It codes for CASSFQGLMNTEAFF.

The sample holds a few counts of this clone. This chain uses TRBV6-5 with TRBJ1-1, with 7 bases fitting TRBD1. The CDR3 loop spans 13 amino acids. CDR1 and CDR2 (germline): MNHEY, SVGAGI. V shed 4 bases and J 1 base; nucleotides not matched to a gene: 0. Here the CDR3 DNA reads TGTGCCAGCAGTTGGGACAGGAACACTGAAGCTTTCTTT. It yields the protein CASSWDRNTEAFF.

V usage is TRBV5-1 and J usage is TRBJ2-3; TRBD2 agrees at 13 bases. The J segment lost 5 bases and the V segment lost 5 bases, leaving 5 bases of the junction unmatched. Germline assignment: CDR1 SGHRS and CDR2 YFSETQ. This CDR3 comprises 15 residues. DNA for the CDR3: TGCGCCAGCAGATCCGGACTAGCGGGAGTAGATACGCAGTATTTT. It translates to CASRSGLAGVDTQYF.

Remarks on this clone: Other DNA sequences of this sample code for an identical CDR3. The chain has TRBV5-4 and TRBJ1-5; D might be TRBD1 (5 bases). Germline V gene lookup returns CDR1 SGHNT and CDR2 YYREEE (reference sequence). The V and J ends lost 3 bases and 1 base respectively, with 11 bases between them. The CDR3 is made up of 15 amino acids. The CDR3 region is CASSSGGGSNQPQHF. The CDR3 bases are TGTGCCAGCAGCTCTGGGGGGGGGAGCAATCAGCCCCAGCATTTT.

CDR3 nucleotides: TGTGCCAGCAGATTTGGACTAGCGGGAGGGTATGAGCAGTTCTTC. Translating it yields CASRFGLAGGYEQFF. The J gene is TRBJ2-1, the V gene TRBV7-2; the match to TRBD2 covers 15 bases. V dropped 6 bases and J dropped 8; count of bases not matched to a gene: 5. The CDR3 is made up of 15 amino acids. Germline loops: CDR1 SGHTA, CDR2 FQGNSA.

The rearrangement uses TRBV30 and TRBJ1-4; 7 bases match TRBD1. Germline V gene lookup returns CDR1 GTSNPN and CDR2 SVGIG (reference sequence). Trimming at V came to 2 bases and at J to 5 bases, leaving 8 bases not matched to a gene. The CDR3 length is 15 residues. The CDR3 protein is CAWSLPGQRNEKLFF. The CDR3 DNA reads TGTGCCTGGAGTCTTCCGGGACAGAGGAATGAAAAACTGTTTTTT.